Below are 16 T cell receptor beta chains sequenced from a single sample in a study of CD8 T cells in Susac syndrome. cDNA came from about 0.5 to 1 ug RNA primed by random hexamers. TCRdb reprocessed the immunoSEQ multiplex PCR reads via MiXCR and lists one record per CDR3 protein. The sample lists more than 150,000 distinct CDR3 sequences, roughly 96% occurring once. Sequencing was carried out using CD4+ T cells from PBMCs. These receptors all stem from a human donor with Susac syndrome.

The V and J genes are TRBV5-6 and TRBJ2-1; possibly TRBD1 for D (7 bases). Trimming removed 4 bases from V and 4 bases from J, with 15 bases in between. Germline values: CDR1 SGHDT, CDR2 YYEEEE. The CDR3 extends over 15 amino acids. The CDR3 bases are TGTGCCAGCAGCCGAAGACAGGGAGGATACAATGAGCAGTTCTTC. It translates to CASSRRQGGYNEQFF.

The chain uses TRBV12-3 or TRBV12-4 and TRBJ1-5; D perhaps matches TRBD1 (5 bases). The CDR3 spans 12 residues. V lost 3 bases, J lost 9 bases, and 9 bases lay in between. As DNA, the CDR3 is TGTGCCAGCAGTTTCGGTGGGGCGCCCCAGCATTTT. As protein: CASSFGGAPQHF.

V and J are TRBV6-1 and TRBJ2-1; TRBD1 or TRBD2 may be the D gene (6 bases each). This CDR3 has 17 amino acids. V was shortened by 6 bases and J by 2 bases, with 20 bases between the two germline ends. The V gene's germline CDR1 is MNHNS and CDR2 SASEGT. CDR3 nucleotides: TGTGCCAGCAGAGCAACGCGGGACAAGGGTGCCTACAATGAGCAGTTCTTC. Translation: CASRATRDKGAYNEQFF.

This clonotype was seen only once. The chain links TRBV7-7 to TRBJ2-5; D is unclear. V lost 1 base and J 4 bases, leaving 10 bases between the germline ends. This CDR3 region has 14 residues. Germline V gene lookup returns CDR1 SSHAT and CDR2 FNYEAQ (reference sequence). CDR3 coding DNA: TGTGCCAGCAGCTTAGATGGGCCAAGAGAGACCCAGTACTTC. Translating gives CASSLDGPRETQYF.

This rearrangement joins TRBV2 to TRBJ2-3; tentatively, D is TRBD1 (6 bases). Germline values: CDR1 SNHLY, CDR2 FYNNEI. The CDR3 is 14 amino acids. The germline V and J ends were trimmed by 7 bases and 3 bases, with 14 bases remaining between them. CDR3 sequence (DNA): TGTGCCAGCACCCCACAGGGAGCGACAGATACGCAGTATTTT. Its protein is CASTPQGATDTQYF. The full variable domain, in which reference TRBV2 and TRBJ2-3 provide the parts outside the CDR3, is EPEVTQTPSHQVTQMGQEVILRCVPISNHLYFYWYRQILGQKVEFLVSFYNNEISEKSEIFDDQFSVERPDGSNFTLKIRSTKLEDSAMYFCASTPQGATDTQYFGPGTRLTVL.

V is TRBV20-1 and J is TRBJ2-1, with TRBD2 identical over 7 bases. The CDR3 contains 11 residues. Germline CDR1 DFQATT, CDR2 SNEGSKA (reference sequence). V lost 8 bases to trimming and J lost 6 bases; unmatched junction nucleotides: 4. The CDR3 spells CSPRGGNEQFF. CDR3 sequence (DNA): TGCAGTCCCCGCGGGGGCAATGAGCAGTTCTTC.

The chain employs TRBV6-2 or TRBV6-3 and TRBJ2-7; 8 bases line up with TRBD2. CDR1 and CDR2 (germline): MNHEY, SVGEGT. The CDR3 contains 16 residues. With 6 bases clipped from V and 0 bases from J, the junction kept 10 bases outside the gene matches. The CDR3 coding sequence is TGTGCCAGCAGACACCTGGGCGGGGGGTCCTCCTACGAGCAGTACTTC. Protein sequence: CASRHLGGGSSYEQYF.

The chain joins TRBV5-1 to TRBJ2-7, with D possibly matching TRBD1 (6 bases). The CDR3 is 14 residues long. Trimming shortened V by 5 bases and J by 2 bases, and 14 bases separated the two germline ends. Germline V CDR1 and CDR2: SGHRS, YFSETQ. CDR3 protein: CASSDRSKTYEQYF. The DNA of the CDR3 is TGCGCCAGCAGTGACAGGTCCAAAACCTACGAGCAGTACTTC.

The V gene is TRBV14, the J gene TRBJ2-7; 7 positions agree with TRBD1. Germline V CDR1 and CDR2: SGHDN, FVKESK. Germline trimming cut 1 base from V and 9 bases from J; bases unmatched to any gene: 0. This CDR3 region has 11 residues. The CDR3 loop is CASSQGTGQYF. CDR3 sequence (DNA): TGTGCCAGCAGCCAAGGGACAGGGCAGTACTTC.

CDR3 DNA: TGTGCCAGCAGCCACGGAGGACTAGCGGATAAAGAGACCCAGTACTTC. Translation: CASSHGGLADKETQYF. This chain joins TRBV3-1 and TRBJ2-5, with 10 bases matching TRBD2. Losses at the gene ends were 3 bases for V and 3 bases for J; bases not matched to a gene: 7. Germline loops: CDR1 LGHDT, CDR2 YNNKEL (reference sequence). The CDR3 totals 16 residues.

The chain links TRBV10-3 to TRBJ2-4; D gene unclear. The CDR3 is 16 residues long. Germline V gives CDR1 ENHRY, CDR2 SYGVKD. Trimming left V 3 bases short and J 0 bases short, with 12 bases between. The CDR3 DNA reads TGTGCCATCAGTGACCTGGCAGAAAGAGCCAAAAACATTCAGTACTTC. Residues: CAISDLAERAKNIQYF.

This clonotype was seen once. The chain combines TRBV20-1 with TRBJ2-1; TRBD2 aligns across 9 bases. Germline V gene sequence: CDR1 DFQATT, CDR2 SNEGSKA (reference sequence). With 7 bases clipped from V and 3 bases from J, the junction kept 1 base outside the gene matches. CDR3 length equals 12 residues. In nucleotides, the CDR3 is TGCAGTGGCGGGGGGGGCTACAATGAGCAGTTCTTC. Translated: CSGGGGYNEQFF.

The genes are TRBV3-1 and TRBJ1-2; 9 nucleotides line up with TRBD1. Germline-derived CDR1 and CDR2 are LGHDT and YNNKEL (reference sequence). With 7 bases clipped from V and 7 bases from J, the junction kept 13 bases outside the gene matches. The CDR3 is 15 amino acids. CDR3 in amino acids: CASTLGQGGIGGYTF. The DNA of the CDR3 is TGTGCCAGCACCCTGGGACAGGGAGGGATTGGTGGCTACACCTTC.

The gene calls are TRBV5-1 and TRBJ2-3; the D is unclear. V was shortened by 0 bases and J by 6 bases, with 8 bases between the two germline ends. The CDR3 consists of 13 residues. Germline V gene sequence: CDR1 SGHRS, CDR2 YFSETQ. CDR3 bases: TGCGCCAGCAGCTTGGAAATTCAGGATACGCAGTATTTT. Its translation is CASSLEIQDTQYF.

V gene TRBV4-1 combines with J gene TRBJ1-1; D unresolved. The ends were cut back, 5 bases at V and 1 base at J, with 11 bases in the middle. The CDR3 extends over 14 amino acids. Looked up from germline, CDR1 is MGHRA and CDR2 is YSYEKL. As DNA, the CDR3 is TGCGCCAGCAGCTCACCGACAACGAACACTGAAGCTTTCTTT. It encodes CASSSPTTNTEAFF.

The chain links TRBV20-1 to TRBJ2-7; D is undetermined. The germline CDR1 and CDR2 sequences are DFQATT and SNEGSKA (reference sequence). The CDR3 is made up of 12 amino acids. Trimming left V 0 bases short and J 1 base short, with 4 bases between. As DNA, the CDR3 is TGCAGTGCTAGAGATTTGTCCTACGAGCAGTACTTC. Translation: CSARDLSYEQYF.